The 11 T cell receptor beta chains below were found in one sample sequenced in a study of metastatic and nonmetastatic thyroid tumors. Through MiXCR, TCRdb re-clonotyped the PCR reads. The sample lists 20,000 to 25,000 clones, about 20% seen once, with 25% to 35% in the top ten. No treatment of any kind had been given to any patient before thyroid surgery. The specimen sequenced was blood. These receptors were obtained from a female donor with papillary thyroid cancer or a benign thyroid nodule (not recorded which). Some clones in this sample may be carry-over from other donors' samples.

This clone rates as medium-sized. The V call is TRBV6-2 or TRBV6-3, the J call TRBJ2-7; D gene uncertain. Trimming cost V 9 bases and J 2 bases, with 11 bases left between them. The CDR3 loop spans 12 amino acids. Germline CDR1 reads MNHEY; CDR2 reads SVGEGT. Here the CDR3 DNA reads TGTGCCAGTCAAGTCCTTCCCTACGAGCAGTACTTC. It translates to CASQVLPYEQYF.

The rearrangement joins TRBV5-1 to TRBJ2-6; TRBD2 agrees at 8 bases. Trimming cost V 3 bases and J 4 bases; bases outside gene matches: 15. Germline V gene data show CDR1 as SGHRS and CDR2 as YFSETQ. The CDR3 sequence is 19 residues long. The CDR3 nucleotides are TGCGCCAGCAGCTCGGACCCGGGGGCGGGGGGCGCAGGGGCCAACGTCCTGACTTTC. Protein sequence: CASSSDPGAGGAGANVLTF.

This clone was picked up many times. The sample has other DNA sequences that encode this CDR3 too. The J gene is TRBJ2-7, the V gene TRBV5-4, with D unresolved. Trimming removed 2 bases from V and 4 bases from J, with 7 bases in between. The CDR3 contains 12 residues. Germline V gene data show CDR1 as SGHNT and CDR2 as YYREEE (reference sequence). The CDR3 protein is CASSFSGYEQYF. CDR3 bases: TGTGCCAGCAGCTTTTCTGGTTACGAGCAGTACTTC. Together with reference TRBV5-4 and TRBJ2-7, the CDR3 gives the full variable domain: ETGVTQSPTHLIKTRGQQVTLRCSSQSGHNTVSWYQQALGQGPQFIFQYYREEENGRGNFPPRFSGLQFPNYSSELNVNALELDDSALYLCASSFSGYEQYFGPGTRLTVT.

The J gene is TRBJ1-2, the V gene TRBV9; weak D call: TRBD1 (5 bases). Trimming left V 3 bases short and J 6 bases short, with 18 bases between. This CDR3 spans 15 amino acids. The germline CDR1 and CDR2 sequences are SGDLS and YYNGEE. The CDR3: CASSAWYMGQDGYTF. For the CDR3, the DNA is TGTGCCAGCAGCGCCTGGTACATGGGGCAGGATGGCTACACCTTC. Variable domain in full (rest from reference TRBV9 and TRBJ1-2): DSGVTQTPKHLITATGQRVTLRCSPRSGDLSVYWYQQSLDQGLQFLIQYYNGEERAKGNILERFSAQQFPDLHSELNLSSLELGDSALYFCASSAWYMGQDGYTFGSGTRLTVV.

This clone showed up many times. V gene TRBV11-2 combines with J gene TRBJ1-1, with a possible D match to TRBD1 (5 bases). V was pared by 2 bases and J by 5 bases, with 15 bases between. CDR1 is SGHAT and CDR2 is FQNNGV in the germline V gene. The CDR3 is 15 amino acids. Here the CDR3 reads CASSLLFGGGTEAFF. In nucleotides, the CDR3 is TGTGCCAGCAGCTTATTGTTCGGGGGAGGGACTGAAGCTTTCTTT.

Many counts were recorded for this clone. The chain is built from TRBV5-1 and TRBJ2-3; 8 bases line up with TRBD2. V lost 4 bases to trimming and J lost 7 bases; unmatched junction nucleotides: 11. Germline CDR1 and CDR2: SGHRS and YFSETQ. This CDR3 has 15 residues. DNA of the CDR3: TGCGCCAGCAGCCCCAGTTCGGGGGGGTTATATACGCAGTATTTT. Translating gives CASSPSSGGLYTQYF.

The chain links TRBV6-1 to TRBJ2-3, with 11 bases matching TRBD2. The V gene end was trimmed by 6 bases and the J gene end by 2 bases; junction bases not matched to a gene: 4. CDR1 is MNHNS and CDR2 is SASEGT in the germline V gene. CDR3 length: 15 amino acids. The CDR3 coding sequence is TGTGCCAGCAGCGGGACTAGCGGCCTCACAGATACGCAGTATTTT. Translating it yields CASSGTSGLTDTQYF.

The table lists this clone with many counts. Written as DNA, the CDR3 is TGTGCCAGCAGCTGGGCCGGGGGTGAGACCCAGTACTTC. It translates to CASSWAGGETQYF. The chain links TRBV11-2 to TRBJ2-5, with a possible D match to TRBD2 (6 bases). The CDR3 sequence is 13 residues long. Germline V gene data show CDR1 as SGHAT and CDR2 as FQNNGV. The V and J ends lost 4 bases and 5 bases respectively, with 11 bases between them.

This clone was counted at least ten times. V is TRBV4-2 and J is TRBJ1-2, with D possibly being TRBD1 (5 bases). The CDR3 loop spans 15 amino acids. Germline V gene sequence: CDR1 LGHNA, CDR2 YNFKEQ. The V end lost 1 base, the J end lost 6 bases, and 15 bases lay between the germline ends. The CDR3 here is CASSQGKGGGDGYTF. The DNA for the CDR3 is TGTGCCAGCAGCCAAGGAAAGGGTGGGGGAGATGGCTACACCTTC.

This clone has a count of ten or more. This chain joins TRBV7-3 and TRBJ2-3, with 8 bases lining up with TRBD1. V dropped 0 bases and J dropped 2; count of bases not matched to a gene: 10. CDR1 is SGHTA and CDR2 is FQGTGA in the germline V gene. The CDR3 is 18 residues long. CDR3 bases: TGTGCCAGCAGCTTAACGTGGGGACAGGAGGGAGTCACAGATACGCAGTATTTT. It yields the protein CASSLTWGQEGVTDTQYF.

This clone has ten or more counts. Here the CDR3 reads CASSPPSGTRDTQYF. CDR3 sequence (DNA): TGTGCCAGCTCACCACCCTCCGGGACAAGAGATACGCAGTATTTT. The gene calls are TRBV18 and TRBJ2-3; D is possibly TRBD1 (6 bases). The V gene lost 0 bases and the J gene lost 5 bases, with 12 bases spanning the gap. Per the germline V gene, CDR1 is KGHSH and CDR2 is LQKENI. This CDR3 comprises 15 residues.